A selection of T cell receptor beta chains follows, all from one sample in a study of cytomegalovirus exposure and HLA in healthy donors. Profiling relied on immunoSEQ multiplex PCR, and the TCRdb table lists in-frame clones only, not all of them. The sample yields about 210,000 clones, 82% seen once. The sample was PBMCs. Source of these receptors: a man in his forties in good health and CMV-seropositive. Both conserved end residues are part of each CDR3. The D gene is left open where the match is weak. Clone size is not always given. Where it is, it says once, few, many or a class for expanded clones.

d_call: NA; j_call: TRBJ2-7; v_call: TRBV4-1; clone_size: NA; cdr3_length: 16; cdr3_aa: CASSQNSRIEIYEQYF; cdr3_nt: TGCGCCAGCAGCCAAAATAGCCGTATTGAGATCTACGAGCAGTACTTC
d_call: TRBD1; j_call: TRBJ1-2; v_call: TRBV2; clone_size: few; cdr3_length: 13; cdr3_aa: CASRGQAPGGYTF; cdr3_nt: TGTGCCAGCAGGGGACAGGCACCTGGGGGCTACACCTTC
d_call: TRBD1; j_call: TRBJ1-2; v_call: TRBV18; clone_size: once; cdr3_length: 15; cdr3_aa: CASSQGQGTNYGYPF; cdr3_nt: TGTGCCAGCTCCCAAGGACAGGGGACCAACTATGGCTACCCCTTC
d_call: NA; j_call: TRBJ2-3; v_call: TRBV11-2; clone_size: NA; cdr3_length: 14; cdr3_aa: CASSLRPSVDTQYF; cdr3_nt: TGTGCCAGCAGCTTACGACCCAGCGTGGATACGCAGTATTTT
d_call: TRBD1; j_call: TRBJ1-1; v_call: TRBV4-1; clone_size: NA; cdr3_length: 16; cdr3_aa: CASSRAGGQLNTEAFF; cdr3_nt: TGCGCCAGCAGCCGGGCAGGGGGCCAATTGAACACTGAAGCTTTCTTT
d_call: TRBD1; j_call: TRBJ2-7; v_call: TRBV25-1; clone_size: NA; cdr3_length: 13; cdr3_aa: CASRGQFTYEQYF; cdr3_nt: TGTGCCAGCAGGGGACAGTTTACCTACGAGCAGTACTTC
d_call: TRBD1; j_call: TRBJ1-2; v_call: TRBV2; clone_size: NA; cdr3_length: 12; cdr3_aa: CASTQGAPGYTF; cdr3_nt: TGTGCCAGTACACAGGGGGCGCCTGGCTACACCTTC
d_call: TRBD2; j_call: TRBJ2-1; v_call: TRBV5-1; clone_size: NA; cdr3_length: 15; cdr3_aa: CASSSGWTSGNEQFF; cdr3_nt: TGCGCCAGCAGCTCTGGGTGGACTAGCGGGAATGAGCAGTTCTTC
d_call: TRBD2; j_call: TRBJ2-5; v_call: TRBV5-1; clone_size: NA; cdr3_length: 17; cdr3_aa: CASSGGLAGGPQETQYF; cdr3_nt: TGCGCCAGCAGCGGTGGACTAGCGGGAGGCCCCCAAGAGACCCAGTACTTC
d_call: NA; j_call: TRBJ2-3; v_call: TRBV7-3; clone_size: NA; cdr3_length: 13; cdr3_aa: CASSLRRIDTQYF; cdr3_nt: TGTGCCAGCAGCTTAAGGAGGATAGATACGCAGTATTTT
d_call: TRBD1; j_call: TRBJ2-2; v_call: TRBV7-6; clone_size: NA; cdr3_length: 16; cdr3_aa: CASSSSVNRGTGELFF; cdr3_nt: TGTGCCAGCAGCTCTTCGGTAAACAGGGGAACCGGGGAGCTGTTTTTT
d_call: TRBD1; j_call: TRBJ2-7; v_call: TRBV6-6; clone_size: NA; cdr3_length: 15; cdr3_aa: CASSYTGTGWKEQYF; cdr3_nt: TGTGCCAGCAGTTACACCGGGACAGGGTGGAAAGAGCAGTACTTC
d_call: TRBD2; j_call: TRBJ2-7; v_call: TRBV30; clone_size: NA; cdr3_length: 18; cdr3_aa: CAWSVPVGLAAGSYEQYF; cdr3_nt: TGTGCCTGGAGTGTACCGGTAGGACTAGCGGCCGGCTCCTACGAGCAGTACTTC
d_call: NA; j_call: TRBJ2-7; v_call: TRBV5-1; clone_size: NA; cdr3_length: 12; cdr3_aa: CASSSPSYEQYF; cdr3_nt: TGCGCCAGCAGTAGTCCATCGTACGAGCAGTACTTC
d_call: TRBD2; j_call: TRBJ2-2; v_call: TRBV27; clone_size: NA; cdr3_length: 16; cdr3_aa: CASSSDSGTNTGELFF; cdr3_nt: TGTGCCAGCAGTTCCGATAGCGGGACGAACACCGGGGAGCTGTTTTTT
d_call: TRBD2; j_call: TRBJ2-1; v_call: TRBV28; clone_size: NA; cdr3_length: 16; cdr3_aa: CASSSAGTSPYNEQFF; cdr3_nt: TGTGCCAGCAGCTCCGCCGGGACTAGCCCCTACAATGAGCAGTTCTTC
d_call: NA; j_call: TRBJ2-1; v_call: TRBV29-1; clone_size: NA; cdr3_length: 11; cdr3_aa: CSVVTRTTQFF; cdr3_nt: TGCAGCGTCGTAACTAGAACAACGCAGTTCTTC
d_call: NA; j_call: TRBJ2-5; v_call: TRBV25-1; clone_size: once; cdr3_length: 13; cdr3_aa: CASISGARETQYF; cdr3_nt: TGTGCCAGCATTAGTGGGGCTCGGGAGACCCAGTACTTC
d_call: NA; j_call: TRBJ2-3; v_call: TRBV7-9; clone_size: NA; cdr3_length: 16; cdr3_aa: CASSFTGSGPTDTQYF; cdr3_nt: TGTGCCAGCAGCTTTACGGGGAGCGGGCCGACAGATACGCAGTATTTT
d_call: NA; j_call: TRBJ1-5; v_call: TRBV27; clone_size: NA; cdr3_length: 14; cdr3_aa: CASSLIGGSQPQHF; cdr3_nt: TGTGCCAGCAGTTTAATCGGGGGGAGTCAGCCCCAGCATTTT
d_call: TRBD2; j_call: TRBJ2-1; v_call: TRBV19; clone_size: NA; cdr3_length: 13; cdr3_aa: CASSATSGNEQFF; cdr3_nt: TGTGCCAGTAGTGCGACTAGCGGCAATGAGCAGTTCTTC
d_call: NA; j_call: TRBJ2-1; v_call: TRBV4-1; clone_size: NA; cdr3_length: 15; cdr3_aa: CASSGSVGPYNEQFF; cdr3_nt: TGCGCCAGCAGCGGGAGCGTTGGTCCCTACAATGAGCAGTTCTTC
d_call: TRBD1; j_call: TRBJ1-1; v_call: TRBV2; clone_size: few; cdr3_length: 13; cdr3_aa: CASSRDRNTEAFF; cdr3_nt: TGTGCCAGCAGCCGGGACAGGAACACTGAAGCTTTCTTT
d_call: NA; j_call: TRBJ2-1; v_call: TRBV21-1; clone_size: NA; cdr3_length: 19; cdr3_aa: CASSKGRGSGRDSDNEQFF; cdr3_nt: TGTGCCAGCAGCAAAGGAAGGGGGAGCGGGAGGGATAGCGACAATGAGCAGTTCTTC
d_call: NA; j_call: TRBJ2-3; v_call: TRBV5-1; clone_size: NA; cdr3_length: 17; cdr3_aa: CASSLRPSTLRNDTQYF; cdr3_nt: TGCGCCAGCAGCTTGAGGCCTAGCACTTTACGGAACGATACGCAGTATTTT
d_call: NA; j_call: TRBJ1-3; v_call: TRBV19; clone_size: NA; cdr3_length: 14; cdr3_aa: CASSPGLVGNTIYF; cdr3_nt: TGTGCCAGTAGTCCGGGACTCGTAGGAAACACCATATATTTT
d_call: TRBD2; j_call: TRBJ2-1; v_call: TRBV19; clone_size: few; cdr3_length: 16; cdr3_aa: CASRGLAGGPLNEQFF; cdr3_nt: TGTGCCAGTAGGGGACTAGCGGGAGGGCCCTTAAATGAGCAGTTCTTC
d_call: TRBD1; j_call: TRBJ2-5; v_call: TRBV6-1; clone_size: NA; cdr3_length: 16; cdr3_aa: CASSEVWGTGQETQYF; cdr3_nt: TGTGCCAGCAGTGAAGTCTGGGGGACAGGCCAAGAGACCCAGTACTTC
d_call: TRBD2; j_call: TRBJ2-2; v_call: TRBV2; clone_size: once; cdr3_length: 14; cdr3_aa: CASQSAGEAGELFF; cdr3_nt: TGTGCCAGCCAGTCCGCGGGAGAGGCCGGGGAGCTGTTTTTT
d_call: TRBD2; j_call: TRBJ2-1; v_call: TRBV5-1; clone_size: NA; cdr3_length: 15; cdr3_aa: CASSLSASGSNEQFF; cdr3_nt: TGCGCCAGCAGCTTGTCGGCTAGCGGGAGTAATGAGCAGTTCTTC
d_call: NA; j_call: TRBJ2-6; v_call: TRBV6-6; clone_size: few; cdr3_length: 16; cdr3_aa: CASSYSSGSGANVLTF; cdr3_nt: TGTGCCAGCAGTTACTCATCGGGCTCTGGGGCCAACGTCCTGACTTTC
d_call: TRBD1; j_call: TRBJ1-4; v_call: TRBV5-1; clone_size: NA; cdr3_length: 16; cdr3_aa: CASSLGQGETNEKLFF; cdr3_nt: TGCGCCAGCAGCTTGGGACAGGGGGAGACTAATGAAAAACTGTTTTTT
d_call: TRBD2; j_call: TRBJ2-1; v_call: TRBV9; clone_size: NA; cdr3_length: 15; cdr3_aa: CASSVGTSGRDEQFF; cdr3_nt: TGTGCCAGCAGCGTTGGGACTAGCGGGAGAGATGAGCAGTTCTTC
d_call: NA; j_call: TRBJ1-3; v_call: TRBV5-1; clone_size: NA; cdr3_length: 15; cdr3_aa: CASSSSGSSGNTIYF; cdr3_nt: TGCGCCAGCAGCTCATCAGGGTCCTCTGGAAACACCATATATTTT
d_call: NA; j_call: TRBJ2-1; v_call: TRBV11-3; clone_size: NA; cdr3_length: 14; cdr3_aa: CASSPSGLHNEQFF; cdr3_nt: TGTGCCAGCAGCCCCAGCGGGCTCCACAATGAGCAGTTCTTC